This T cell receptor (beta chain) was retrieved from a study of T cells in Graves' hyperthyroidism and ophthalmopathy. This clonotype was seen many times. What it binds is unknown. Disease duration was under 3 months in the ophthalmopathy patients, who also had a Clinical Activity Score of at least 3 and a NOSPECS grade of at least 4. Using around 10 ml of fresh peripheral blood, PBMCs were prepared. The V gene lost 5 bases and the J gene lost 9 bases, with 13 bases spanning the gap. Germline V gene sequence: CDR1 MDHEN, CDR2 SYDVKM. The CDR3 is 12 residues long. Overall study findings and caveats: Blood samples included most of the expanded thyroid clonotypes exceeding 0.001.

The CDR3 regions of TCR beta were amplified from RNA transcripts. Researchers ran a first-round RT-PCR on the TCR CDR3 using the HTBI primer set. One entry per CDR3 protein results from TCRdb running MiXCR on the multiplex PCR reads. In the table there are around 610,000 distinct CDR3 sequences, approximately 14% of which are singletons. The TCR comes from a woman aged 40 to 50 with Graves' ophthalmopathy. The chain couples TRBV28 to TRBJ1-1, with D possibly TRBD1 on 6 matching bases. Sequencing used blood. The CDR3 bases are TGTGCCAGCAGTCCTAGACAGGCCCAAGCTTTCTTT. Protein product: CASSPRQAQAFF.